The sequence of this T cell receptor beta chain was determined in a study of T cell repertoires in cytomegalovirus infection. The wider study: Alongside well-studied HLA-B-restricted CMV epitopes, recently identified HLA-C-restricted CMV epitopes were also used. Study outcomes and limitations: CMV carriers with the relevant HLA were identified by cumulative public TCR beta family frequency. Dominating the ex vivo response were TCR beta clonotypes that were CMV-specific and HLA-C-restricted.

There are 12 residues in the CDR3. The V segment lost 7 bases and the J segment 8 bases; nucleotides outside the gene matches: 5. This clonotype has only a few counts. Antigen specificity is unknown. TCRdb re-analysed the reads in MiXCR, keeping a single row per CDR3 protein. The sample consists of around 710,000 distinct CDR3 sequences, almost 30% of them appearing once. The TCR comes from a human donor in good health (CMV status not recorded). Some clones in this sample may be carry-over from other donors' samples. The sample was cultured CD8+ T cells from PBMCs, taken from culture after CMV antigen stimulation. The chain has TRBV12-3 or TRBV12-4 and TRBJ1-2; 9 nucleotides line up with TRBD1. CDR3 region: CASKTGGKGYTF. The CDR3, as DNA: TGTGCCAGCAAGACAGGGGGAAAAGGCTACACCTTC.